A single TCR beta chain is shown here with its context. Its antigen is not identified. The CDR3 has 12 residues. V dropped 5 bases and J dropped 2 bases, with 7 bases sitting between them. CDR1 and CDR2 from the germline V gene are MDHEN and SYDVKM. TCRdb re-derived calls from the RT-PCR reads in MiXCR, one entry per CDR3 protein. The sample holds about half a million distinct CDR3 sequences; around 8% are singletons and the top ten take roughly 13%. The data originate from a study of response to subunit inactivated influenza vaccine. Findings of the study overall: Authors suggested each seasonal influenza vaccination recruits few new T cells.

The rearrangement uses TRBV28 and TRBJ2-7; D is unresolved. The origin of this receptor is a man between 50 and 69 years old who received an inactivated influenza vaccine. This sample comprised PBMCs from blood, obtained 23 to 25 months after vaccination. The CDR3 DNA reads as TGTGCCAGCAGTGGGCCCACCTACGAGCAGTACTTC. This gives the protein CASSGPTYEQYF.